This TCR beta chain was documented in a study of blood T cells in healthy people across ages. CDR1 MGHRA and CDR2 YSYEKL come from the germline V gene. The CDR3 loop spans 14 amino acids. The germline V and J ends were trimmed by 3 bases and 7 bases, with 16 bases remaining between them. This clonotype showed up many times. For the second PCR, which ran for roughly 6 to 12 cycles, a sample-barcoded 5' primer and a J-beta primer mix were used. TCRdb recomputed calls from the 5' RACE reads with MiXCR, one row per CDR3 protein. The sample lists 630,000 or so distinct CDR3 sequences, roughly 30% occurring once.

Source material: blood. This receptor was identified in a woman older than 75 in good health. V usage is TRBV4-1 and J usage is TRBJ2-7, with D possibly being TRBD1 (5 bases). The CDR3 region is CASSHETGPWEQYF. CDR3 nucleotide sequence: TGCGCCAGCAGCCACGAAACAGGACCATGGGAGCAGTACTTC.